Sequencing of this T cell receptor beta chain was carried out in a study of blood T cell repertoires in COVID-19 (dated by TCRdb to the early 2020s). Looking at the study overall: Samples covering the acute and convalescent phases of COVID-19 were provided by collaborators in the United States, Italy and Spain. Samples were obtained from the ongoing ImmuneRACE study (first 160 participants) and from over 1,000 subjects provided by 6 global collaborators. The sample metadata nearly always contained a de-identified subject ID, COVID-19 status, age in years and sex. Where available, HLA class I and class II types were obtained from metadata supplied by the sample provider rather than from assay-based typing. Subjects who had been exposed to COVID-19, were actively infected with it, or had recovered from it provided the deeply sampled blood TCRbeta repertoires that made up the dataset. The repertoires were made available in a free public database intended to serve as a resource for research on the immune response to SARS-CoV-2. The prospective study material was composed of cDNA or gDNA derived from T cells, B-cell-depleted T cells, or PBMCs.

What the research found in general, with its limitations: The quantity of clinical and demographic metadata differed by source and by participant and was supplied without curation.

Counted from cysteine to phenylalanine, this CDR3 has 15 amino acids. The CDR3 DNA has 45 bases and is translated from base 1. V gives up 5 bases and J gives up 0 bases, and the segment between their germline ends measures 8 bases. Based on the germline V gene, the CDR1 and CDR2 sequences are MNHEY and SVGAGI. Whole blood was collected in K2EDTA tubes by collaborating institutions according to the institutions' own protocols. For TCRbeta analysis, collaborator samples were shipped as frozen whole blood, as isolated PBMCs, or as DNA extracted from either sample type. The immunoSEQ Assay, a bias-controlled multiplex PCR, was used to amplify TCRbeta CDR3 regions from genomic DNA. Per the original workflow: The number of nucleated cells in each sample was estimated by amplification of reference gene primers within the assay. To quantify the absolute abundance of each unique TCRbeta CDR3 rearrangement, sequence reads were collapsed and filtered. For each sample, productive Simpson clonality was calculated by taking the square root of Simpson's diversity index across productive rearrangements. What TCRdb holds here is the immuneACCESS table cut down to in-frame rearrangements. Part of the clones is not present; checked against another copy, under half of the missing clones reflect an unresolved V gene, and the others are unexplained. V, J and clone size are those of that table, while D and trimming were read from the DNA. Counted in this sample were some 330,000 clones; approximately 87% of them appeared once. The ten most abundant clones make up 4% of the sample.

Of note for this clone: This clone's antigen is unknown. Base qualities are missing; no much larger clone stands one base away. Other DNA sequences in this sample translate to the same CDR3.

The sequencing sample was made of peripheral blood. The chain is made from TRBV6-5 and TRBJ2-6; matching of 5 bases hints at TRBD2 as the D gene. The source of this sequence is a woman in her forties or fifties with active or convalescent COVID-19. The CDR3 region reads CASSPRGSGANVLTF. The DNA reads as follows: TGTGCCAGCAGTCCTCGGGGCTCTGGGGCCAACGTCCTGACTTTC.